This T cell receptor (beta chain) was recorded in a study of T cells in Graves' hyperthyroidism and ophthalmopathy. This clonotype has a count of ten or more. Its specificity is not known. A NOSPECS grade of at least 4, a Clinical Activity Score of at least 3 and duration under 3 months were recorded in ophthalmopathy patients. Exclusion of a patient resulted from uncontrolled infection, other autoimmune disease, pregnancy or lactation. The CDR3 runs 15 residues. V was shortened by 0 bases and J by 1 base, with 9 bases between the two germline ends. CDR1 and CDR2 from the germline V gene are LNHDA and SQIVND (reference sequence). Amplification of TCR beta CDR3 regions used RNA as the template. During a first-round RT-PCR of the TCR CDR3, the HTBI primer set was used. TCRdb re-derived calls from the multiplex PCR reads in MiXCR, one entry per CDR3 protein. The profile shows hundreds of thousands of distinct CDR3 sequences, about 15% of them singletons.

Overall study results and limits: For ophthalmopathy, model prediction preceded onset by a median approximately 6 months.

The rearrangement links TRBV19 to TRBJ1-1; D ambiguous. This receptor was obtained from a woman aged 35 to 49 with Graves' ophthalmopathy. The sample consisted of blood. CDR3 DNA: TGTGCCAGTAGTATAGAAGGCAGCCCGAACACTGAAGCTTTCTTT. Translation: CASSIEGSPNTEAFF. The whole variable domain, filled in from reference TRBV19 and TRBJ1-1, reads DGGITQSPKYLFRKEGQNVTLSCEQNLNHDAMYWYRQDPGQGLRLIYYSQIVNDFQKGDIAEGYSVSREKKESFPLTVTSAQKNPTAFYLCASSIEGSPNTEAFFGQGTRLTVV.